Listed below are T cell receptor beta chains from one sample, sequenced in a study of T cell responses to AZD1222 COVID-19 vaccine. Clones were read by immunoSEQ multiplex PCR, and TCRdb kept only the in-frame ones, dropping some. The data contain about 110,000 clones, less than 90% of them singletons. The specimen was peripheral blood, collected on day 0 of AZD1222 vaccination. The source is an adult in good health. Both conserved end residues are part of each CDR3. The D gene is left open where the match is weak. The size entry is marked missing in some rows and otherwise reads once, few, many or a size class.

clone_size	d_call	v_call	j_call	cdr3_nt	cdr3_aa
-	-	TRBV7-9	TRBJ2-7	TGTGCCAGCGGACAGCTAAAAAAACGGTACTTC	CASGQLKKRYF
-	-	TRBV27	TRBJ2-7	TGTGCCAGCAGTCCCCGGACAGCCCATCTCTACGAGCAGTACTTC	CASSPRTAHLYEQYF
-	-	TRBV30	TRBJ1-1	TGTGCCTGGAGCAGGGATTCCTTCGTGGCTTTCTTT	CAWSRDSFVAFF
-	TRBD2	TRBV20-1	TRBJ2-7	TGCAGTGCTAGTAGCGGGAGGTCCACCTACGAGCAGTACTTC	CSASSGRSTYEQYF
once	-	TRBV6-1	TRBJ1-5	TGTGCCAGCAGTGAATTTGGGGGGAGCAATCAGCCCCAGCATTTT	CASSEFGGSNQPQHF
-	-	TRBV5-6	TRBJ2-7	TGTGCCACCTCCCGCCAAGGCGACTACGAGCAGTACTTC	CATSRQGDYEQYF
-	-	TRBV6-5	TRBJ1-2	TGTGCCAGCAGTTACTCCGGCAGAGTGAACTATGGCTACACCTTC	CASSYSGRVNYGYTF
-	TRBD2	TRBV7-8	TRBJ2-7	TGTGCCAGCAGCTTAGAGGGTAGCGGGACTCCGAGCTACGAGCAGTACTTC	CASSLEGSGTPSYEQYF
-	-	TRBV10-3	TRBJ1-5	TGTGCCATCAGTGAGTCGTACAGGAATCAGCCCCAGCATTTT	CAISESYRNQPQHF
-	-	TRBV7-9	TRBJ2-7	TGTGCCAGCAGCTCTACACAGGGTTGGTCCTACGAGCAGTACTTC	CASSSTQGWSYEQYF
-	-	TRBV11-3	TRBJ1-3	TGTGCCAGCAGCCACTCCGGGGCAGAGTCTGGAAACACCATATATTTT	CASSHSGAESGNTIYF
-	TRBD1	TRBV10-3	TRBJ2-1	TGTGCCATCAGTGACCGACAGGGCTACAATGAGCAGTTCTTC	CAISDRQGYNEQFF
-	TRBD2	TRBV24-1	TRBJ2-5	TGTGCCACCAGTGATCCTCGGACTAGCGCGGAGACCCAGTACTTC	CATSDPRTSAETQYF
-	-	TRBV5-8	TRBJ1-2	TGTGCCAGCAGCGGCCCTGCGGGAGCGCAGGTGGTTGGCACCTTC	CASSGPAGAQVVGTF
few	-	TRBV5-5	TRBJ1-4	TGTGCCAGCAACGTCGGACAGACAGCAACTAATGAAAAACTGTTTTTT	CASNVGQTATNEKLFF
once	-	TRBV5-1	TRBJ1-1	TGCGCCAGCAAGGTAGGGGCGAACACTGAAGCTTTCTTT	CASKVGANTEAFF
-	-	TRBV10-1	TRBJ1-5	TGCGCCAGCAGTGAGCAGGGGCAGCCCCAGCATTTT	CASSEQGQPQHF
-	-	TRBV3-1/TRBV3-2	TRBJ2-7	TGTGCCAGCGGAGCCTACGAGCAGTACTTC	CASGAYEQYF
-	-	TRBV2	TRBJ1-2	TGTGCCAGCAGTGCAGAGATCCATGGCTACACCTTC	CASSAEIHGYTF
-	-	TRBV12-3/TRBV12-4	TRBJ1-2	TGTGCCAGCAGTTTAGTTGGCTATGGCTACACCTTC	CASSLVGYGYTF
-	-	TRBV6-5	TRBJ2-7	TGTGCCAGCAGTTACGGATCAGGGCGAAACTCCTACGAGCAGTACTTC	CASSYGSGRNSYEQYF
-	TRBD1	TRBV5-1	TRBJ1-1	TGCGCCAGCAGCTACGGGACAGGTGCCTCGGCCACTGAAGCTTTCTTT	CASSYGTGASATEAFF